These 18 T cell receptor beta chains came from one sample sequenced in a study of Ad26.COV2.S vaccination and SARS-CoV-2 variants. Treatment specified: 15 to 20 received Ad26.COV2.S at low or high dose, single or two shots; about 5 received placebo; per-sample allocation not given. On day 63 after the first injection, vaccine and placebo recipients gave samples. Produced via immunoSEQ multiplex PCR; TCRdb's table is partial and in-frame only. Of around 380,000 clones in the sample, 75% to 90% were seen once. The sequenced sample was peripheral blood, obtained in a trial of Ad26.COV2.S vaccine versus placebo. The origin of the receptors is a person aged 18-60 years who received the Ad26.COV2.S COVID-19 vaccine or a placebo.

The genes are TRBV19 and TRBJ1-4; D ambiguous. The CDR3 contains 14 residues. Per the germline V gene, CDR1 is LNHDA and CDR2 is SQIVND (reference sequence). Trimming cost V 1 base and J 0 bases, with 3 bases left between them. CDR3 bases: TGTGCCAGTAGTATAGGTGCAACTAATGAAAAACTGTTTTTT. Its protein is CASSIGATNEKLFF.

The chain recombines TRBV24-1 with TRBJ1-2, with 7 bases that match TRBD1. Germline CDR1 reads KGHDR; CDR2 reads SFDVKD. With V trimmed by 4 bases and J by 5 bases, 12 bases remained unmatched. The CDR3 runs 16 residues. In DNA form, the CDR3 reads TGTGCCACCAGTGAAACCGGGACAGCTGGAAGGTATGGCTACACCTTC. Protein product: CATSETGTAGRYGYTF.

The gene calls are TRBV12-3 or TRBV12-4 and TRBJ1-2; D ambiguous. The CDR3 loop spans 12 amino acids. Trimming stripped 2 bases from V and 9 bases from J, with 10 bases between. CDR3 sequence: CASSLKGGSYTF. For the CDR3, the DNA is TGTGCCAGCAGTTTAAAGGGTGGGAGCTACACCTTC.

The V gene is TRBV6-1, the J gene TRBJ2-3, with D possibly TRBD1 on 5 matching bases. This CDR3 spans 14 amino acids. Trimming took 2 bases from V and 1 from J, leaving 7 bases between them. The germline V gene encodes CDR1 MNHNS and CDR2 SASEGT. The CDR3 DNA reads TGTGCCAGCAGTGAACAACAGGGCACAGATACGCAGTATTTT. Residues: CASSEQQGTDTQYF.

The V and J genes are TRBV11-3 and TRBJ2-2; 8 bases align to TRBD2. This CDR3 contains 18 residues. The ends lost 4 bases at V and 1 base at J; junction bases unmatched: 11. Looked up from germline, CDR1 is SGHNT and CDR2 is YENEEA. The CDR3 DNA reads as TGTGCCAGCAGCTCACCTGCCGGGACTAGGGGGAACACCGGGGAGCTGTTTTTT. It codes for CASSSPAGTRGNTGELFF.

The chain has TRBV15 and TRBJ2-3; 9 bases line up with TRBD2. Per the germline V gene, CDR1 is LNHNV and CDR2 is YYDKDF (reference sequence). Trimming took 5 bases from V and 0 from J; bases not matched to a gene: 6. This CDR3 comprises 16 residues. The CDR3 region is CATSGRLAASTDTQYF. As DNA, the CDR3 is TGTGCCACCAGCGGACGACTAGCGGCTAGCACAGATACGCAGTATTTT.

This chain uses TRBV5-6 with TRBJ2-5; D is uncertain. This CDR3 spans 13 amino acids. V lost 4 bases, J lost 3 bases, and 10 bases lay in between. CDR1 is SGHDT, CDR2 YYEEEE, per germline. The CDR3 DNA reads TGTGCCAGCAGCAGGGCCGGCGAAGAGACCCAGTACTTC. It codes for CASSRAGEETQYF.

About this clone itself: In the same sample, other DNA sequences code for this CDR3. V is TRBV6-5 and J is TRBJ1-2; 8 nucleotides agree with TRBD1. The CDR3 is made up of 14 amino acids. Germline loops: CDR1 MNHEY, CDR2 SVGAGI. J was trimmed by 4 bases and V by 1 base; bases with no gene match: 2. For the CDR3, the DNA is TGTGCCAGCAGTTACTTAGACAGGGGCTATGGCTACACCTTC. Its translation is CASSYLDRGYGYTF.

This chain joins TRBV12-2 and TRBJ1-5. TRBV12-2 is an annotated pseudogene. The CDR3 is made up of 12 amino acids. The CDR3 bases are TGTGCAAGTCGCCCTAGCAATCAGCCCCAGCATTTT. The encoded protein is CASRPSNQPQHF.

The chain recombines TRBV24-1 with TRBJ2-5, with 7 positions matching TRBD1. This CDR3 spans 15 amino acids. Trimming took 2 bases from V and 7 from J; bases not matched to a gene: 9. Per the germline V gene, CDR1 is KGHDR and CDR2 is SFDVKD. The CDR3 region is CATSDSGTAAGTQYF. CDR3 DNA: TGTGCCACCAGTGATTCTGGGACAGCCGCGGGGACCCAGTACTTC.

The chain has TRBV11-2 and TRBJ1-3, with D maybe TRBD1 (6 bases). V lost 5 bases and J 0 bases, leaving 8 bases between the germline ends. The CDR3 spans 14 residues. Germline V gene lookup returns CDR1 SGHAT and CDR2 FQNNGV. CDR3 in amino acids: CASSAGDSGNTIYF. In DNA form, the CDR3 reads TGTGCCAGCAGCGCAGGGGACTCTGGAAACACCATATATTTT.

This clone was detected once. The J gene is TRBJ1-2, the V gene TRBV6-5, with D possibly matching TRBD1 (5 bases). This CDR3 spans 13 amino acids. Germline CDR1 MNHEY, CDR2 SVGAGI. V was pared by 6 bases and J by 8 bases, with 16 bases between. CDR3 nucleotides: TGTGCCAGCAGCCTCTTGGGGGATAAGGGCTACACCTTC. Translating gives CASSLLGDKGYTF.

The V and J genes are TRBV7-2 and TRBJ2-1, with 7 bases lining up with TRBD1. Germline CDR1 reads SGHTA; CDR2 reads FQGNSA. CDR3 size: 13 residues. V lost 1 base to trimming and J lost 9 bases; unmatched junction nucleotides: 3. This CDR3 is CASSLGRGTEQFF. As DNA, the CDR3 is TGTGCCAGCAGCTTAGGCAGGGGGACTGAGCAGTTCTTC. Looking up the rest from reference TRBV7-2 and TRBJ2-1 gives the full variable domain: GAGVSQSPSNKVTEKGKDVELRCDPISGHTALYWYRQSLGQGLEFLIYFQGNSAPDKSGLPSDRFSAERTGGSVSTLTIQRTQQEDSAVYLCASSLGRGTEQFFGPGTRLTVL.

The CDR3 nucleotides read TGCGCCAGCAGCTACCTACCGGGACTAGCGGGGGGAGAGGGGACCCAGTACTTC. Translating it yields CASSYLPGLAGGEGTQYF. The V gene is TRBV5-1, the J gene TRBJ2-5; 15 positions agree with TRBD2. V lost 3 bases, J lost 7 bases, and 13 bases stayed unmatched. Germline assignment: CDR1 SGHRS and CDR2 YFSETQ. The CDR3 loop spans 18 amino acids.

The V call is TRBV6-1, the J call TRBJ1-6, with a weak D call TRBD1 (6 bases). V was pared by 1 base and J by 6 bases, with 10 bases between. Germline V gives CDR1 MNHNS, CDR2 SASEGT. CDR3 length: 15 amino acids. The CDR3 is CASSEVVTGNSPLHF. Written as DNA, the CDR3 is TGTGCCAGCAGTGAAGTGGTGACAGGTAATTCACCCCTCCACTTT.

The CDR3 sequence is CASSLAMRTGYSGANVLTF. CDR3 nucleotide sequence: TGTGCCAGCAGCTTGGCCATGAGGACAGGGTACTCTGGGGCCAACGTCCTGACTTTC. This rearrangement joins TRBV5-4 to TRBJ2-6; TRBD1 aligns across 8 bases. CDR3 length: 19 amino acids. V lost 0 bases and J lost 0; bases outside the gene matches: 8. Per germline, CDR1 SGHNT and CDR2 YYREEE (reference sequence).

The chain carries TRBV7-6 and TRBJ2-1, with 8 bases that match TRBD2. Germline assignment: CDR1 SGHVS and CDR2 FNYEAQ. The CDR3 runs to 17 residues. V shed 1 base, J shed 8 bases, and the junction held 13 bases outside the gene matches. The CDR3 loop is CASSLVAGGIPKDEQFF. The CDR3 DNA reads as TGTGCCAGCAGCTTAGTGGCGGGGGGAATCCCAAAGGATGAGCAGTTCTTC.

The chain couples TRBV5-1 to TRBJ2-5; 7 nucleotides match TRBD2. Germline V gene sequence: CDR1 SGHRS, CDR2 YFSETQ. CDR3 length equals 15 residues. With V trimmed by 2 bases and J by 5 bases, 9 bases remained unmatched. CDR3 loop: CASSLRSGVYETQYF. As DNA, the CDR3 is TGCGCCAGCAGCTTAAGAAGCGGGGTGTATGAGACCCAGTACTTC.